The next 5 T cell receptor beta chains were all read from a single sample in a study of vaccination and CD4 T cells after COVID-19. Cultured CD4+ T cell DNA underwent sequencing with the Oncomine TCR Beta short-read assay. Extraction of genomic DNA was performed on cultured CD4+ T cells. TCRdb reprocessed the PCR reads via MiXCR and lists one record per CDR3 protein. The repertoire holds some 10,000 distinct CDR3 sequences, with around two fifths as singletons. Treatment in this sample: approximately 11-day PBMC culture with coronavirus spike peptide pools or control peptides (ViraFEST assay). The unexposed donor gave CD4+ T cells before the COVID-19 pandemic (2011-2018). Antigens for these TCRs are unknown. Sequenced sample: CD4+ T cells from blood, cultured in vitro. These receptors originate from a human donor in good health.

The rearrangement links TRBV27 to TRBJ1-3; no definite D call. Germline V gene lookup returns CDR1 MNHEY and CDR2 SMNVEV (reference sequence). Between the trimmed V and J ends, which lost 6 bases and 0 bases, there was a span of 15 bases. The CDR3 spans 16 residues. The CDR3 DNA reads TGTGCCAGCAGGTCCCTTTACAGAGACTCTGGAAACACCATATATTTT. Translating gives CASRSLYRDSGNTIYF.

This clonotype was observed a handful of times. This chain joins TRBV20-1 and TRBJ1-1; D is unresolved. Germline V gene data show CDR1 as DFQATT and CDR2 as SNEGSKA (reference sequence). Trimming pared 0 bases from V and 0 bases from J, leaving 5 bases between. The CDR3 consists of 13 residues. The CDR3 spells CSARDRVNTEAFF. CDR3 nucleotides: TGCAGTGCTAGAGATCGAGTGAACACTGAAGCTTTCTTT.

The chain uses TRBV20-1 and TRBJ2-5; TRBD1 agrees at 9 bases. The CDR3 is 16 residues long. V lost 0 bases to trimming and J lost 7 bases; unmatched junction nucleotides: 12. Germline loops: CDR1 DFQATT, CDR2 SNEGSKA (reference sequence). CDR3 region: CSARDPVPGQGGTQYF. In nucleotides, the CDR3 is TGCAGTGCTAGAGACCCAGTTCCGGGACAGGGAGGGACCCAGTACTTC.

The chain carries TRBV19 and TRBJ1-1; TRBD1 matches 8 bases. V was pared by 8 bases and J by 4 bases, with 6 bases of the junction left unmatched. Germline V CDR1 and CDR2: LNHDA, SQIVND (reference sequence). This CDR3 is built from 13 residues. In DNA form, the CDR3 reads TGTGCCAGTGAACAGGGGGGAAGCACTGAAGCTTTCTTT. Protein: CASEQGGSTEAFF. Drawing the rest from reference TRBV19 and TRBJ1-1, the complete variable domain is DGGITQSPKYLFRKEGQNVTLSCEQNLNHDAMYWYRQDPGQGLRLIYYSQIVNDFQKGDIAEGYSVSREKKESFPLTVTSAQKNPTAFYLCASEQGGSTEAFFGQGTRLTVV.

This clonotype occurred once. This chain joins TRBV9 and TRBJ2-5, with D perhaps TRBD1 (6 bases). V was pared by 3 bases and J by 5 bases, with 11 bases between. The CDR3 consists of 13 residues. Germline loops: CDR1 SGDLS, CDR2 YYNGEE. The CDR3 sequence is CASSGSDRETQYF. The CDR3, as DNA: TGTGCCAGCAGCGGATCTGACAGGGAGACCCAGTACTTC.